The 2 T cell receptor beta chains listed next were all sequenced from one sample in a study of T cells after yellow fever vaccination. Using its own MiXCR run on the 5' RACE reads, TCRdb lists one record per CDR3 protein. The sample yields some 560,000 distinct CDR3 sequences, around 17% seen once. The specimen was PBMCs, collected 5 to 6 days after the first yellow fever vaccination. The receptors shown here come from a man aged 18 to 30 who received the YFV17D yellow fever vaccine.

The chain links TRBV7-2 to TRBJ1-2, with D possibly matching TRBD1 (5 bases). Trimming left V 5 bases short and J 7 bases short, with 23 bases between. In germline, CDR1 is SGHTA, CDR2 FQGNSA. The CDR3 is made up of 16 amino acids. The CDR3 sequence is CASSPQGDSRVGGYTF. CDR3 bases: TGTGCCAGCAGCCCCCAGGGTGACAGTCGGGTGGGTGGCTACACCTTC.

This clonotype showed up many times. The rearrangement uses TRBV24-1 and TRBJ2-1, with 7 bases fitting TRBD2. This CDR3 is 13 amino acids long. From germline, CDR1 is KGHDR and CDR2 SFDVKD. With V trimmed by 1 base and J by 9 bases, 2 bases remained unmatched. DNA of the CDR3: TGTGCCACCAGTGATTTAGCTAGCGGTGAGCAGTTCTTC. Translating it yields CATSDLASGEQFF.